The clone carrying this TCR beta chain has more than one count but fewer than ten. The antigen remains undetermined. The PCR used 60 Vbeta and 13 Jbeta primers. Clones were read by immunoSEQ multiplex PCR, and TCRdb kept only the in-frame ones, dropping some. The sample lists 110,000 to 150,000 clones; around a tenth were seen once. V lost 3 bases and J 0 bases, leaving 14 bases between the germline ends. CDR3 length equals 16 residues. Germline V gives CDR1 SEHNR, CDR2 FQNEAQ (reference sequence). This sample is drawn from a study of cytomegalovirus exposure and HLA in healthy donors. Study details: Genotyping showed 81% of almost 400 donors falling in the Caucasian-associated ancestry cluster. Findings of the study overall: Sequencing had likely introduced a cluster of highly shared sequence variants as an artifact. CMV serostatus stood as the only immune exposure information on hand. Later on, a genetic analysis was performed. It linked a missense variant in DCLRE1C with V- and J-gene trimming of TCR beta.

The genes are TRBV7-9 and TRBJ1-1; maybe TRBD1 (5 bases). This TCR derives from a male donor in good health and CMV-seronegative. The sequenced material came from PBMCs. The CDR3 loop reads CASSFPEGLLNTEAFF. Here the CDR3 DNA reads TGTGCCAGCAGCTTTCCGGAGGGACTTTTGAACACTGAAGCTTTCTTT.